The TCR beta chain under discussion was sequenced for a study of blood T cell repertoires in COVID-19. In the original analysis: Amplification with reference gene primers provided the estimates of nucleated cell counts. Sequencing was performed with immunoSEQ multiplex PCR; in TCRdb, only in-frame clones are kept and a portion is missing. The V and J calls and clone size were taken over from that table, and D and trimming were inferred from the DNA. This repertoire shows 150,000 to 200,000 clones, about nine tenths found once; its top ten account for approximately 2%. Material for sequencing was peripheral blood. This sequence was found in a young man who had recovered from COVID-19.

This chain's CDR3 is CASSKTGNQPQHF. The DNA of the CDR3 is TGTGCCAGCAGCAAGACAGGTAATCAGCCCCAGCATTTT. The chain carries TRBV5-6 and TRBJ1-5, with D perhaps matching TRBD1 (6 bases). With 4 bases removed from V and 4 bases from J, the gap between germline ends came to 9 bases. The CDR3 has 13 residues. Per germline, CDR1 SGHDT and CDR2 YYEEEE.